These 26 T cell receptor beta chains were sequenced from one sample in a study of blood T cell repertoires in COVID-19 (dated by TCRdb to 2018 to 2021). The library was generated by the immunoSEQ multiplex PCR assay. TCRdb limited this immuneACCESS table to in-frame rearrangements with V and J called. A share of clones is missing; checked studies link under half to unresolved V genes, and the rest is unexplained. Recorded for this sample are tens of thousands of clones; over 75% of them occurred a single time. Clones ranked in the top ten supply approximately 30% of the sample. The source material was peripheral blood. These receptors were taken from a man older than 75 with active or convalescent COVID-19.

The V gene is TRBV19, the J gene TRBJ1-4; weak D call: TRBD1 (5 bases). CDR1 is LNHDA and CDR2 is SQIVND in the germline V gene (reference sequence). V was shortened by 5 bases and J by 6 bases, with 13 bases between the two germline ends. CDR3 length: 14 residues. The CDR3 DNA is TGTGCCAGTAGTGAGTGGGGCAGCGATGAAAAACTGTTTTTT. Its translation is CASSEWGSDEKLFF. Variable domain in full (rest from reference TRBV19 and TRBJ1-4): DGGITQSPKYLFRKEGQNVTLSCEQNLNHDAMYWYRQDPGQGLRLIYYSQIVNDFQKGDIAEGYSVSREKKESFPLTVTSAQKNPTAFYLCASSEWGSDEKLFFGSGTQLSVL.

This clone was seen more than once but under ten times. The V and J genes are TRBV6-6 and TRBJ2-7, with 7 bases aligning to TRBD2. Germline loops: CDR1 MNHNY, CDR2 SVGAGI (reference sequence). The CDR3 totals 16 residues. The trim removed 8 bases at V and 3 bases at J, leaving 16 bases unmatched. In nucleotides, the CDR3 is TGTGCCAGCCATAAAACCGGAACTAGCGTTAGCTACGAGCAGTACTTC. This sequence encodes CASHKTGTSVSYEQYF.

Only one count was recorded for this clone. CDR3 nucleotide sequence: TGTGCCAGCAGCCCGGGGGTCCACAATGAGCAGTTCTTC. Translated: CASSPGVHNEQFF. The chain employs TRBV11-2 and TRBJ2-1; D is possibly TRBD2 (6 bases). The V gene lost 5 bases and the J gene lost 5 bases, with 10 bases spanning the gap. The CDR3 is 13 amino acids. Germline V lookup: CDR1 SGHAT, CDR2 FQNNGV. The full variable domain, rest sourced from reference TRBV11-2 and TRBJ2-1, is EAGVAQSPRYKIIEKRQSVAFWCNPISGHATLYWYQQILGQGPKLLIQFQNNGVVDDSQLPKDRFSAERLKGVDSTLKIQPAKLEDSAVYLCASSPGVHNEQFFGPGTRLTVL.

This clone was counted a single time. The chain recombines TRBV4-2 with TRBJ2-7; 10 nucleotides agree with TRBD2. The germline gives CDR1 LGHNA, CDR2 YNFKEQ. V lost 0 bases and J lost 3; bases outside the gene matches: 11. The CDR3 spans 18 residues. The CDR3 coding sequence is TGTGCCAGCAGCCAAGAGATAAGGGCTAGCGGGGGTCTCTACGAGCAGTACTTC. This translates into CASSQEIRASGGLYEQYF.

The rearrangement uses TRBV24-1 and TRBJ1-5; 9 bases align to TRBD1. Germline CDR1 is KGHDR and CDR2 is SFDVKD. Trimming took 2 bases from V and 5 from J; bases not matched to a gene: 3. This CDR3 comprises 15 residues. The CDR3 reads CATSDSTGGDQPQHF. The CDR3 DNA is TGTGCCACCAGTGATTCGACAGGGGGTGATCAGCCCCAGCATTTT.

This sequence joins TRBV19 and TRBJ2-5; a possible D gene is TRBD2 (5 bases). The CDR3 is 14 amino acids. V shed 6 bases and J shed 4 bases, with 15 bases lying between them. The germline V gene encodes CDR1 LNHDA and CDR2 SQIVND (reference sequence). CDR3 DNA sequence: TGTGCCAGTAGCAAACTAGGAGGTAGAGAGACCCAGTACTTC. This sequence encodes CASSKLGGRETQYF.

The V and J genes are TRBV5-4 and TRBJ2-2; TRBD2 matches at 7 bases. The germline V gene has CDR1 SGHNT and CDR2 YYREEE (reference sequence). V lost 3 bases, J lost 5 bases, and 10 bases stayed unmatched. CDR3 size: 16 residues. In DNA form, the CDR3 reads TGTGCCAGCAGCTCGACGACTAGCCTGGGGACCGGGGAGCTGTTTTTT. Its protein product is CASSSTTSLGTGELFF.

The chain links TRBV9 to TRBJ2-5; D might be TRBD2 (6 bases). V was clipped by 4 bases and J by 5 bases, with 18 bases between them. The CDR3 has 15 residues. CDR1 is SGDLS and CDR2 is YYNGEE in the germline V gene. The DNA for the CDR3 is TGTGCCAGCAGCCCCCGGGAGCGTCCAAGGGAGACCCAGTACTTC. Its translation: CASSPRERPRETQYF.

A few counts support this clone. The V call is TRBV7-2, the J call TRBJ2-7; possible D gene TRBD1, 5 bases. Trimming stripped 2 bases from V and 13 bases from J, with 18 bases between. In germline, CDR1 is SGHTA, CDR2 FQGNSA. This CDR3 spans 13 amino acids. CDR3 in amino acids: CASSLSPRQGHYF. The DNA of the CDR3 is TGTGCCAGCAGCTTAAGCCCCCGGCAGGGCCATTACTTC.

The V gene is TRBV5-6, the J gene TRBJ1-5; D gene uncertain. This CDR3 has 17 amino acids. V lost 2 bases and J lost 0, with 15 bases in between. Germline assignment: CDR1 SGHDT and CDR2 YYEEEE. The CDR3 DNA sequence: TGTGCCAGCAGCTTTTCAGGCAATCTTTATAGCAATCAGCCCCAGCATTTT. It yields the protein CASSFSGNLYSNQPQHF. The full variable domain, with the rest looked up from reference TRBV5-6 and TRBJ1-5, is DAGVTQSPTHLIKTRGQQVTLRCSPKSGHDTVSWYQQALGQGPQFIFQYYEEEERQRGNFPDRFSGHQFPNYSSELNVNALLLGDSALYLCASSFSGNLYSNQPQHFGDGTRLSIL.

This chain connects TRBV19 to TRBJ2-1, with 7 bases identical to TRBD2. V lost 4 bases to trimming and J lost 5 bases; unmatched junction nucleotides: 14. The germline V gene encodes CDR1 LNHDA and CDR2 SQIVND (reference sequence). This CDR3 is built from 17 residues. The CDR3 reads CASSNKLWRAGDNEQFF. Here the CDR3 DNA reads TGTGCCAGTAGTAATAAGTTGTGGCGGGCGGGAGACAATGAGCAGTTCTTC. The full variable domain, with the rest looked up from reference TRBV19 and TRBJ2-1, is DGGITQSPKYLFRKEGQNVTLSCEQNLNHDAMYWYRQDPGQGLRLIYYSQIVNDFQKGDIAEGYSVSREKKESFPLTVTSAQKNPTAFYLCASSNKLWRAGDNEQFFGPGTRLTVL.

This clone was seen only a few times. The chain is built from TRBV20-1 and TRBJ2-3; D not certain. Trimming cost V 3 bases and J 1 base, with 8 bases left between them. Germline-derived CDR1 and CDR2 are DFQATT and SNEGSKA (reference sequence). The CDR3 loop spans 13 amino acids. The CDR3 region is CSASPPGTDTQYF. CDR3 DNA: TGCAGTGCTAGTCCCCCAGGCACAGATACGCAGTATTTT.

This clone has only one observation. The chain joins TRBV29-1 to TRBJ2-5; maybe TRBD1 (6 bases). CDR3 length: 13 residues. Trimming took off 6 bases at V and 1 base at J, with 12 bases between the two ends. The germline V gene has CDR1 SQVTM and CDR2 ANQGSEA. The CDR3 spells CSVGRGTQETQYF. CDR3 bases: TGCAGCGTGGGTAGGGGGACCCAAGAGACCCAGTACTTC.

This chain's CDR3 is CASSQDSISSYNEQFF. The DNA of the CDR3 is TGCGCCAGCAGCCAAGATTCGATTAGCTCCTACAATGAGCAGTTCTTC. This chain links TRBV4-3 with TRBJ2-1; D remains unclear. This CDR3 comprises 16 residues. V lost 0 bases and J 0 bases, leaving 9 bases between the germline ends. The germline V gene encodes CDR1 LGHNA and CDR2 YSLEER.

The CDR3 region has the DNA TGTGCCAGCAGCGTAGATGTCAGGGGGGAGGATACGCAGTATTTT. Encoded protein: CASSVDVRGEDTQYF. V and J are TRBV9 and TRBJ2-3; D is possibly TRBD1 (7 bases). The CDR3 contains 15 residues. V lost 0 bases, J lost 6 bases, and 14 bases lay in between. The germline V gene has CDR1 SGDLS and CDR2 YYNGEE.

Remarks on this clone: Within the sample, other DNA sequences also encode this same CDR3. This chain links TRBV6-5 with TRBJ2-3, with 7 bases aligning to TRBD1. The CDR3 runs to 15 residues. V shed 2 bases and J 2 bases; nucleotides not matched to a gene: 4. Germline CDR1 is MNHEY and CDR2 is SVGAGI. The CDR3: CASSYRDRVTDTQYF. CDR3 coding DNA: TGTGCCAGCAGTTACCGAGACAGGGTCACAGATACGCAGTATTTT.

This chain joins TRBV2 and TRBJ2-1, with TRBD2 matching over 13 bases. In germline, CDR1 is SNHLY, CDR2 FYNNEI. The CDR3 sequence is 16 residues long. Unmatched junction bases numbered 10, after V lost 6 bases and J lost 8 bases. The CDR3 DNA reads as TGTGCCAGCAGCACTAGCGGGGGGGCCCGACGGGATGAGCAGTTCTTC. Residues: CASSTSGGARRDEQFF.

The gene calls are TRBV18 and TRBJ2-2; 7 nucleotides agree with TRBD1. The V segment lost 3 bases and the J segment 3 bases; nucleotides outside the gene matches: 1. Germline CDR1 reads KGHSH; CDR2 reads LQKENI. The CDR3 length is 14 residues. CDR3 nucleotide sequence: TGTGCCAGCTCACCGACAGGGTACACCGGGGAGCTGTTTTTT. Its protein is CASSPTGYTGELFF.

This clone has a handful of counts. The chain carries TRBV7-9 and TRBJ1-2; 7 bases fit TRBD1. This CDR3 is 12 amino acids long. With V trimmed by 8 bases and J by 5 bases, 5 bases remained unmatched. CDR1 SEHNR and CDR2 FQNEAQ come from the germline V gene (reference sequence). This CDR3 is CASEGAFYGYTF. CDR3 coding DNA: TGTGCCAGCGAGGGGGCGTTTTATGGCTACACCTTC.

This clone was observed once. The chain joins TRBV19 to TRBJ2-7, with 7 bases aligning to TRBD1. The CDR3 covers 14 residues. Germline CDR1 and CDR2: LNHDA and SQIVND (reference sequence). The J segment lost 0 bases and the V segment lost 4 bases, leaving 3 bases of the junction unmatched. Written as DNA, the CDR3 is TGTGCCAGTAGTAAGGACAGGTACTCCTACGAGCAGTACTTC. This encodes CASSKDRYSYEQYF.

V is TRBV11-2 and J is TRBJ2-7; 7 positions agree with TRBD2. Germline CDR1 and CDR2: SGHAT and FQNNGV. V gave up 4 bases and J gave up 4 bases; unmatched junction bases: 7. This CDR3 region has 14 residues. This chain's CDR3 is CASSSVGRGYEQYF. The DNA for the CDR3 is TGTGCCAGCAGCTCAGTAGGGAGGGGTTACGAGCAGTACTTC.

This clone is labeled as medium-sized. V gene TRBV4-3 combines with J gene TRBJ2-7; D may be TRBD1 (6 bases). The CDR3 totals 14 residues. Looked up from germline, CDR1 is LGHNA and CDR2 is YSLEER. V shed 1 base and J shed 5 bases, with 12 bases lying between them. As DNA, the CDR3 is TGCGCCAGCAGCCAAGCAGGGGATACGGACGAGCAGTACTTC. Protein: CASSQAGDTDEQYF.

The J gene is TRBJ2-5, the V gene TRBV4-2, with 11 bases that match TRBD2. Germline loops: CDR1 LGHNA, CDR2 YNFKEQ. Trimming took 1 base from V and 2 from J; bases not matched to a gene: 3. This CDR3 is built from 16 residues. The CDR3 loop is CASSQATSGGQETQYF. The CDR3 coding sequence is TGTGCCAGCAGCCAAGCAACTAGCGGGGGACAAGAGACCCAGTACTTC.

V is TRBV28 and J is TRBJ1-5; possible D gene TRBD1, 5 bases. Germline V gene data show CDR1 as MDHEN and CDR2 as SYDVKM. There are 17 residues in the CDR3. V gave up 6 bases and J gave up 3 bases, with 21 bases separating them. The CDR3 loop reads CASSQVGGRSNNQPQHF. CDR3 coding DNA: TGTGCCAGCAGCCAAGTGGGGGGACGGTCCAACAATCAGCCCCAGCATTTT. The full variable domain, completed using reference TRBV28 and TRBJ1-5, is DVKVTQSSRYLVKRTGEKVFLECVQDMDHENMFWYRQDPGLGLRLIYFSYDVKMKEKGDIPEGYSVSREKKERFSLILESASTNQTSMYLCASSQVGGRSNNQPQHFGDGTRLSIL.

The chain carries TRBV19 and TRBJ1-6, with TRBD1 matching 7 bases. V lost 6 bases to trimming and J lost 7 bases; unmatched junction nucleotides: 3. The CDR3 length is 13 residues. Looked up from germline, CDR1 is LNHDA and CDR2 is SQIVND (reference sequence). CDR3 DNA sequence: TGTGCCAGTAGGCACAGGGGAAATTCACCCCTCCACTTT. Protein product: CASRHRGNSPLHF.

V gene TRBV7-2 combines with J gene TRBJ1-1, with D possibly TRBD1 on 5 matching bases. The CDR3 is 13 amino acids. Trimming stripped 6 bases from V and 5 bases from J, with 13 bases between. The germline V gene encodes CDR1 SGHTA and CDR2 FQGNSA. Here the CDR3 DNA reads TGTGCCAGCAGATCACAGGTGGGGACTGAAGCTTTCTTT. Translating it yields CASRSQVGTEAFF.